This T cell receptor beta chain was observed in a study of cytomegalovirus exposure and HLA in healthy donors. CDR1 and CDR2 (germline): SQVTM, ANQGSEA. This CDR3 has 14 amino acids. V was trimmed by 3 bases and J by 2 bases, leaving 11 bases between them. A word on this clone: Its antigen is unidentified.

PCR involved 60 Vbeta and 13 Jbeta primers. Measured with immunoSEQ multiplex PCR; TCRdb has only the in-frame clones, and not every one. Counted here are under 150,000 clones, about three quarters occurring once; the ten biggest clones make up less than 1.5%. Study-wide results and limits: Further analysis was carried out later, and it showed several of the most significant clusters appearing linked to common viral pathogens. Most CMV-associated TCR beta chains appeared HLA-restricted in a later analysis. There were around 160 TCR beta chains listed as cytomegalovirus-associated.

This TCR came from a male donor in good health and CMV-seropositive. The sequenced sample consisted of PBMCs. V gene TRBV29-1 combines with J gene TRBJ1-5; no definite D call. DNA for the CDR3: TGCAGCGTTGACAGCGGGCAGGGCAATCAGCCCCAGCATTTT. This sequence encodes CSVDSGQGNQPQHF.